This T cell receptor (beta chain) was recovered during a study of blood T cell repertoires in COVID-19. Looking at the study overall: Italy, Spain and the United States were the sources of the convalescent and acute COVID-19 samples. PBMCs, B-cell-depleted T cells, or T cells were the source of the cDNA or gDNA that made up the material.

Original analysis: Nucleated cell number was recorded as an estimate derived from reference gene primer amplification. Using immunoSEQ multiplex PCR, the repertoire was profiled, and TCRdb retains in-frame clones only, with some absent. The V and J calls and clone size are taken from that table; D and trimming were inferred from the DNA. The table lists about 330,000 clones, around 83% of them singletons, with 1.2% in the top ten. The V segment lost 3 bases and the J segment 0 bases; nucleotides outside the gene matches: 10. CDR1 and CDR2 (germline): MNHEY, SMNVEV (reference sequence). The CDR3 extends over 18 amino acids.

What was sequenced was peripheral blood. This sequence originates from a woman in her fifties or sixties with acute or convalescent COVID-19. The V gene is TRBV27, the J gene TRBJ2-1, with 8 bases that match TRBD2. The CDR3 nucleotides are TGTGCCAGCAGTTTTGTAGCGGGGACCCAATACTCCTACAATGAGCAGTTCTTC. It translates to CASSFVAGTQYSYNEQFF.